The T cell receptor beta chain described here comes from a study of beta chain features in type 1 diabetes. Since all of the isolated RNA was reverse transcribed, expressed TCRB transcripts were what got sequenced. Some clones are missing from TCRdb's copy, which holds only in-frame ones; the method was immunoSEQ multiplex PCR. The top ten hold 0.55% to 0.75% of the sample, which has approximately 150,000 clones, around a tenth seen once. This clone showed up just a few times. This CDR3 has 15 residues. The germline V and J ends were trimmed by 7 bases and 1 base, with 11 bases remaining between them. CDR1 SNHLY and CDR2 FYNNEI come from the germline V gene.

The chain combines TRBV2 with TRBJ2-6, with D perhaps TRBD1 (5 bases). The specimen sequenced was central memory CD4+ T cells from blood. The clonotype comes from a woman aged 40 to 49 in good health. CDR3 DNA: TGTGCCAGCACCCGGAAGGGGTCTGGGGCCAACGTCCTGACTTTC. Translating it yields CASTRKGSGANVLTF.